The T cell receptor (beta chain) under discussion was sequenced for a study of CD8 T cells in ankylosing spondylitis. Germline CDR1 MNHNS, CDR2 SASEGT. The CDR3 loop spans 13 amino acids. Trimming pared 3 bases from V and 6 bases from J, leaving 12 bases between. This clonotype was detected a few times. The antigen is unknown. General observations from the study: Blood from ankylosing spondylitis patients appeared to carry a characteristic roughly 8-variant TCR beta motif.

TCRdb re-called the 5' RACE reads with MiXCR, one entry per CDR3 protein. The data show 290,000 or so distinct CDR3 sequences, with around 21% seen just once and 3.5% held by the top ten. The sequencing input was blood, either unsorted or a sorted T cell fraction (not recorded which). This TCR was recovered from a female donor with ankylosing spondylitis or in good health (not recorded which). The chain carries TRBV6-1 and TRBJ2-7; no definite D call. The DNA of the CDR3 is TGTGCCAGCAGTGACACCTTATTTGGCGAGCAGTACTTC. Its protein product is CASSDTLFGEQYF.